These 9 T cell receptor beta chains came from one sample sequenced in a study of T cells in Graves' hyperthyroidism and ophthalmopathy. The investigators amplified TCR beta CDR3 regions from RNA transcripts. The TCR CDR3 was amplified in a first-round RT-PCR using the HTBI primer set. TCRdb independently ran MiXCR on the multiplex PCR reads; one entry per CDR3 protein. This sample has about 59,000 distinct CDR3 sequences; approximately 57% occur once, and the top ten carry roughly 3.4%. Sequenced input: blood. Source of these receptors: a woman in her sixties or seventies with Graves' ophthalmopathy.

The rearrangement links TRBV11-1 to TRBJ2-3, with 9 bases identical to TRBD2. The CDR3 loop spans 14 amino acids. Germline V gene sequence: CDR1 SGHAT, CDR2 FQDESV (reference sequence). V lost 11 bases and J lost 6; bases outside the gene matches: 12. In DNA form, the CDR3 reads TGTGCCCTTGGAACAGGCGGGGGGGCGGATACGCAGTATTTT. Translating gives CALGTGGGADTQYF.

This CDR3 reads CASSKGTDTQYF. Written as DNA, the CDR3 is TGTGCCAGCAGCAAAGGGACAGATACGCAGTATTTT. The chain joins TRBV7-3 to TRBJ2-3; D is unclear. V was trimmed by 5 bases and J by 3 bases, leaving 6 bases between them. The CDR3 sequence is 12 residues long. CDR1 SGHTA and CDR2 FQGTGA come from the germline V gene. Drawing the rest from reference TRBV7-3 and TRBJ2-3, the complete variable domain is GAGVSQTPSNKVTEKGKYVELRCDPISGHTALYWYRQSLGQGPEFLIYFQGTGAADDSGLPNDRFFAVRPEGSVSTLKIQRTERGDSAVYLCASSKGTDTQYFGPGTRLTVL.

Details on this clonotype: The final CDR3 position lacks the conserved phenylalanine or tryptophan, pointing to a likely read error. No DNA is shown, since the ends of the CDR3 on it are uncertain; the CDR3 is the one TCRdb lists. The chain couples TRBV7-3 to TRBJ2-5. Per the germline V gene, CDR1 is SGHTA and CDR2 is FQGTGA. A total of 8 residues make up the CDR3, ends included. CDR3 loop: CASSFTDG.

The chain is built from TRBV4-2 and TRBJ1-2; a possible D gene is TRBD1 (5 bases). Per the germline V gene, CDR1 is LGHNA and CDR2 is YNFKEQ. V dropped 1 base and J dropped 6 bases, with 15 bases sitting between them. The CDR3 contains 15 residues. The CDR3 nucleotides read TGTGCCAGCAGCCAAGGCAGCGGGGGGAGTAATGGCTACACCTTC. As protein: CASSQGSGGSNGYTF.

This clonotype occurred many times. J is TRBJ2-5 and V is TRBV5-6, with 13 bases identical to TRBD2. The germline V gene encodes CDR1 SGHDT and CDR2 YYEEEE. The CDR3 has 16 amino acids. V lost 3 bases and J lost 1; bases outside the gene matches: 3. The CDR3 protein is CASSYGLAGVQETQYF. CDR3 sequence (DNA): TGTGCCAGCAGCTACGGACTAGCGGGGGTCCAAGAGACCCAGTACTTC.

The V and J genes are TRBV29-1 and TRBJ2-5, with D perhaps assigned TRBD1 or TRBD2 (6 bases each). V was trimmed by 4 bases and J by 4 bases, leaving 16 bases between them. The germline CDR1 and CDR2 sequences are SQVTM and ANQGSEA. This CDR3 region has 14 residues. The CDR3 DNA sequence: TGCAGCGTTGGAATGGGGGGCGCCGGAGAGACCCAGTACTTC. This codes for CSVGMGGAGETQYF.

CDR3 amino acids: CSVVTGSLLSYEQYF. CDR3 sequence (DNA): TGCAGCGTTGTGACAGGGTCTCTCCTCTCCTACGAGCAGTACTTC. The J gene is TRBJ2-7, the V gene TRBV29-1; 7 nucleotides line up with TRBD1. The CDR3 is 15 residues long. Trimming cost V 4 bases and J 0 bases; bases outside gene matches: 9. CDR1 SQVTM and CDR2 ANQGSEA come from the germline V gene.

At least ten counts were recorded for this clonotype. This chain uses TRBV6-6 with TRBJ2-2; the D is unclear. Germline-derived CDR1 and CDR2 are MNHNY and SVGAGI (reference sequence). With 1 base removed from V and 4 bases from J, the gap between germline ends came to 4 bases. The CDR3 covers 13 residues. The CDR3 nucleotides read TGTGCCAGCAGTTACTGGGGCACCGGGGAGCTGTTTTTT. Its translation is CASSYWGTGELFF.

With respect to this clonotype: The CDR3 end shows no conserved phenylalanine or tryptophan, and so a read error is likely. V and J are TRBV29-1 and TRBJ1-1; D may be TRBD1 (5 bases). The CDR3 has 12 amino acids. The V end was cut by 5 bases, the J end by 6 bases, with 13 bases between. The germline CDR1 and CDR2 sequences are SQVTM and ANQGSEA. CDR3 sequence reads: CSVRPRDSEAFL. Written as DNA, the CDR3 is TGCAGCGTTAGACCAAGGGACTCTGAAGCTTTCCTT.